This T cell receptor beta chain appears in the sequencing data of a study of blood T cell repertoires in COVID-19. This clone was recorded a few times. Clones were sequenced by immunoSEQ multiplex PCR, and TCRdb holds only the in-frame ones, with some missing. The top ten hold roughly 7% of the sample, which has 200,000 to 250,000 clones, less than 85% seen once. CDR3 length: 19 residues. The TCR sequence derives from a woman in her 70s with acute or convalescent COVID-19. The rearrangement joins TRBV21-1 to TRBJ2-3; the table gives TRBD2 as D, unverified against the DNA. TRBV21-1 is shown as a pseudogene. The specimen was peripheral blood. The CDR3 loop is CASSKPNEALGGLEDTQYF. The CDR3 bases are TGTGCCAGCAGCAAACCAAACGAAGCATTGGGGGGGCTGGAAGATACGCAGTATTTT.